This T cell receptor beta chain was recorded in a study of shared clonotypes between healthy human individuals. Overall study results and limits: Despite large depth, rarefaction showed incomplete sorted-subset sequencing. The study found lower generation probabilities in non-shared clonotypes than in those shared by all four donors. The sharing of 5% to 6.5% of naive CD4 clonotypes was seen across a few donors.

A word on this clone: Its antigen is not known. This sample includes further DNA sequences coding for the same CDR3.

Trimming removed 0 bases at V and 5 bases at J, with 2 bases between. The germline CDR1 and CDR2 sequences are ENHRY and SYGVKD. This CDR3 spans 11 amino acids. TCRdb keeps only in-frame clones here, not all; method: immunoSEQ multiplex PCR. Of millions of clones listed, around 95% are singletons. Specimen: naive CD4+ T cells sorted from blood. The subset: CD45RA+ positively selected. The sequence came from a man between 18 and 35 years old in good health. The gene calls are TRBV10-3 and TRBJ2-7; D gene unclear. The chain's CDR3 is CAISESDEQYF. DNA of the CDR3: TGTGCCATCAGTGAGTCGGACGAGCAGTACTTC.